This T cell receptor (beta chain) was retrieved from a study of cytomegalovirus exposure and HLA in healthy donors. In the study overall: The 120 or so validation repertoires used a platform that matched the one used for the approximately 670 first-cohort repertoires, as a later analysis reported.

Germline V lookup: CDR1 SGHRS, CDR2 YFSETQ. There are 12 residues in the CDR3. V lost 8 bases to trimming and J lost 4 bases; unmatched junction nucleotides: 5. With regard to this clone: As yet, its antigen is unknown.

Repertoires were generated with immunoSEQ multiplex PCR, while TCRdb's copy carries only in-frame clones and drops some. The sample holds 170,000 or so clones, 85% seen once. Study findings and constraints: Overall, approximately 180 TCR beta chains were annotated as cytomegalovirus-associated. CMV antigen specificity was confirmed in vitro for a few CMV-associated chains. Later, an analysis found that TCR clusters from the first cohort tended to co-occur in the 120 or so validation repertoires.

The V gene is TRBV5-1, the J gene TRBJ1-1, with 7 positions matching TRBD1. The sequencing input was PBMCs. The clonotype was recovered from a man between 18 and 29 years old in good health and CMV-seropositive. The CDR3 DNA reads as TGCGCCAGTTGGGACAGCACCACTGAAGCTTTCTTT. Protein product: CASWDSTTEAFF.